This entry lists 10 T cell receptor beta chains sequenced from one sample in a study of T cells in tuberculosis listed by TCRdb under 2018. Library prep was done by the immunoSEQ multiplex PCR assay. Imported from immuneACCESS, the table was reduced by TCRdb to in-frame sequences with V and J called. These copies leave out some clones; in studies compared against another copy, an unresolved V gene accounts for under half, and the cause of the remainder is not known. For this sample the table gives more than 40,000 clones, of which roughly 94% were detected only once. Together, the top ten hold 1.9% of the sample. Sequences were obtained from PBMCs. These receptors were taken from a donor between 10 and 35 years old with latent tuberculosis or without tuberculosis infection. Some clones in this sample may be carry-over from other donors' samples.

This sequence joins TRBV28 and TRBJ2-5, with D hard to call. V lost 3 bases and J lost 5, with 16 bases in between. CDR1 and CDR2 from the germline V gene are MDHEN and SYDVKM. CDR3 length equals 15 residues. The CDR3 coding sequence is TGTGCCAGCAGTTTCCGGCAGGCCTTGTCGGAGACCCAGTACTTC. Its translation is CASSFRQALSETQYF.

V usage is TRBV7-6 and J usage is TRBJ2-1; 13 bases map to TRBD2. The germline V gene encodes CDR1 SGHVS and CDR2 FNYEAQ. The V gene end was trimmed by 3 bases and the J gene end by 9 bases; junction bases not matched to a gene: 5. The CDR3 is 15 residues long. CDR3: CASSLTGTSGTEQFF. The CDR3 DNA reads as TGTGCCAGCAGCTTGACCGGGACTAGCGGGACTGAGCAGTTCTTC.

The V gene is TRBV4-3, the J gene TRBJ1-4, with 9 bases identical to TRBD1. V shed 3 bases and J 10 bases; nucleotides not matched to a gene: 15. CDR1 and CDR2 from the germline V gene are LGHNA and YSLEER. The CDR3 loop spans 17 amino acids. CDR3 DNA sequence: TGCGCCAGCAGCCAGAATGAAGAACAGGGGGCGTCCGGAAAACTGTTTTTT. Translating gives CASSQNEEQGASGKLFF.

The gene calls are TRBV5-1 and TRBJ2-2, with a possible D match to TRBD1 (6 bases). V lost 3 bases and J 6 bases, leaving 12 bases between the germline ends. From germline, CDR1 is SGHRS and CDR2 YFSETQ. This CDR3 is built from 14 residues. CDR3 coding DNA: TGCGCCAGCAGCTGGGTACAGGGTTCCGGGGAGCTGTTTTTT. It specifies CASSWVQGSGELFF.

This clone was picked up one time. This chain uses TRBV12-5 with TRBJ2-5; 8 bases are shared with TRBD1. After removal of 4 bases from V and 5 bases from J, the junction contained 9 bases not matched to a gene. There are 15 residues in the CDR3. Germline V gene lookup returns CDR1 LGHNT and CDR2 FRNRAP. The CDR3, as DNA: TGTGCTAGTGGTTCACGGACAGGGTCGACGGAGACCCAGTACTTC. This sequence encodes CASGSRTGSTETQYF.

V is TRBV7-2 and J is TRBJ1-5, with D tentatively TRBD1 (6 bases). The V gene's germline CDR1 is SGHTA and CDR2 FQGNSA. The CDR3 sequence is 12 residues long. Between the trimmed V and J ends, which lost 8 bases and 4 bases, there was a span of 9 bases. The CDR3 bases are TGTGCCAGCGGGGGGGCGAATCAGCCCCAGCATTTT. Encoded protein: CASGGANQPQHF.

This clone was seen once. As DNA, the CDR3 is TGCGCCAGCAGCTCCAACACAGGGGGCACCGGGGAGCTGTTTTTT. Translating it yields CASSSNTGGTGELFF. This chain connects TRBV5-1 to TRBJ2-2; 8 nucleotides agree with TRBD1. Germline CDR1 reads SGHRS; CDR2 reads YFSETQ. The junction had 5 bases not matched to a gene; V was cut back by 3 bases and J by 4 bases. This CDR3 is 15 amino acids long.

The genes are TRBV7-9 and TRBJ2-7; 10 positions match TRBD2. The V gene end was trimmed by 4 bases and the J gene end by 3 bases; junction bases not matched to a gene: 6. The CDR3 is 15 residues long. The germline gives CDR1 SEHNR, CDR2 FQNEAQ (reference sequence). CDR3 in amino acids: CASSSSLAGIYEQYF. The CDR3 coding sequence is TGTGCCAGCAGCTCCTCACTAGCGGGAATCTACGAGCAGTACTTC.

The chain has TRBV5-1 and TRBJ2-7; 9 bases are a match to TRBD2. Germline V lookup: CDR1 SGHRS, CDR2 YFSETQ. V dropped 3 bases and J dropped 3; count of bases not matched to a gene: 4. This CDR3 contains 14 residues. This chain's CDR3 is CASSSGLAFYEQYF. CDR3 nucleotides: TGCGCCAGCAGCTCTGGACTAGCGTTCTACGAGCAGTACTTC.

This clone was seen once. V gene TRBV7-3 combines with J gene TRBJ2-2; 9 nucleotides agree with TRBD2. CDR1 is SGHTA and CDR2 is FQGTGA in the germline V gene. The junction had 9 bases not matched to a gene; V was cut back by 5 bases and J by 5 bases. CDR3 size: 16 residues. The DNA of the CDR3 is TGTGCCAGCAGCACCCATAGCGGGAGTAGTACCGGGGAGCTGTTTTTT. Amino acids: CASSTHSGSSTGELFF.